This T cell receptor beta chain was recovered during a study of blood T cell repertoires in COVID-19. Study as a whole: Samples taken during acute and convalescent COVID-19 were collected in the United States, Italy and Spain. PBMCs, B-cell-depleted T cells, or T cells were the source of the cDNA or gDNA that made up the material.

The CDR3 extends over 19 amino acids. V lost 4 bases and J lost 2; bases outside the gene matches: 17. The germline V gene encodes CDR1 SGHKS and CDR2 YYEKEE (reference sequence). Methods used by the authors: Estimation of nucleated cell counts relied on the amplification of reference gene primers. TCRdb's copy holds only in-frame clones and misses some; the assay was immunoSEQ multiplex PCR. The V and J calls and clone size are taken from that table; D and trimming were inferred from the DNA. Of tens of thousands of clones in the sample, more than 65% were seen once. This clonotype was sampled from a man aged 70 or older with acute or convalescent COVID-19. The chain is built from TRBV5-5 and TRBJ1-4; 7 bases align to TRBD1. The material sequenced was peripheral blood. The CDR3 DNA is TGTGCCAGCAGCCCCAAAACCTCCCGGGACAGATCTACTAATGAAAAACTGTTTTTT. Protein sequence: CASSPKTSRDRSTNEKLFF.